This is a list of T cell receptor beta chains from one sample in a study of regulatory T cells in long-lasting Graves disease. TCRdb used MiXCR to reprocess the multiplex PCR reads, holding one entry per CDR3 protein. The sample has over 350,000 distinct CDR3 sequences, less than 25% seen once. Sample: peripheral blood mononuclear cells (PBMCs), taken when the disease was refractory, from a patient treated with antithyroid drugs. The receptors originated from a female donor with Graves disease. Each CDR3 is given with its conserved first and last residue.

j_gene: TRBJ2-2; v_gene: TRBV27; CDR3aa: CASSSRGEIELFF
j_gene: TRBJ2-5; v_gene: TRBV7-9; CDR3aa: CASVAGQETQYF
j_gene: TRBJ2-7; v_gene: TRBV6-1; CDR3aa: CASSPGTSGLTSYEQYF
j_gene: TRBJ1-2; v_gene: TRBV5-5; CDR3aa: CASSPGTGADYGYTF
j_gene: TRBJ1-4; v_gene: TRBV20-1; CDR3aa: CSAGTAEKLFF
j_gene: TRBJ2-7; v_gene: TRBV29-1; CDR3aa: CSVARGVEQYF
j_gene: TRBJ1-1; v_gene: TRBV4-3; CDR3aa: CASSQADRDMTEAFF
j_gene: TRBJ1-4; v_gene: TRBV4-2; CDR3aa: CASSREQGEVEKLFF
j_gene: TRBJ2-3; v_gene: TRBV20-1; CDR3aa: CSAREAGGTDTQYF
j_gene: TRBJ1-4; v_gene: TRBV4-3; CDR3aa: CASWETGAGEKLFF
j_gene: TRBJ2-5; v_gene: TRBV5-6; CDR3aa: CASSSAGREETQYF
j_gene: TRBJ2-7; v_gene: TRBV20-1; CDR3aa: CSARGGGKSSYEQYF
j_gene: TRBJ2-5; v_gene: TRBV7-3; CDR3aa: CASGLNAGVLETQYF
j_gene: TRBJ1-2; v_gene: TRBV29-1; CDR3aa: CSVAWAGGYTF
j_gene: TRBJ2-5; v_gene: TRBV2; CDR3aa: CASSKMGETQYF
j_gene: TRBJ1-1; v_gene: TRBV20-1; CDR3aa: CSATPGAEAFF
j_gene: TRBJ1-2; v_gene: TRBV5-5; CDR3aa: CASSLKQISVPTTF
j_gene: TRBJ2-6; v_gene: TRBV7-8; CDR3aa: CASSPGYGGANVLTF
j_gene: TRBJ2-5; v_gene: TRBV5-8; CDR3aa: CASSLGLGGEETQCF
j_gene: TRBJ2-7; v_gene: TRBV2; CDR3aa: CASSVGRSTYEQYF
j_gene: TRBJ2-7; v_gene: TRBV20-1; CDR3aa: CSAKNGRWDYEQYF
j_gene: TRBJ1-2; v_gene: TRBV4-1; CDR3aa: CASSQARRNYGYTF
j_gene: TRBJ1-1; v_gene: TRBV30; CDR3aa: CAWSPRTGTEAFF
j_gene: TRBJ1-4; v_gene: TRBV6-2/TRBV6-3; CDR3aa: CASSYHRGGAEKLFF
j_gene: TRBJ2-5; v_gene: TRBV14; CDR3aa: CASSQGKGGSSSQETQYF
j_gene: TRBJ1-1; v_gene: TRBV19; CDR3aa: CASSRSGNTEAFF
j_gene: TRBJ2-5; v_gene: TRBV29-1; CDR3aa: CSAGEETQYF
j_gene: TRBJ2-6; v_gene: TRBV20-1; CDR3aa: CSARGPRTFNGANVLTF
j_gene: TRBJ1-1; v_gene: TRBV28; CDR3aa: CASRPGGTNTEAFF
j_gene: TRBJ2-5; v_gene: TRBV28; CDR3aa: CASSPDSGRETQYF
j_gene: TRBJ2-7; v_gene: TRBV28; CDR3aa: CASSRTAFPSYEQYF
j_gene: TRBJ2-7; v_gene: TRBV7-2; CDR3aa: CASSLNSPYYEQYF
j_gene: TRBJ1-1; v_gene: TRBV20-1; CDR3aa: CSARAPGGGTEAFF
j_gene: TRBJ1-1; v_gene: TRBV12-3/TRBV12-4; CDR3aa: CASTLTGWFTEAFF
j_gene: TRBJ2-7; v_gene: TRBV7-2; CDR3aa: CASSLPGRNEQYF
j_gene: TRBJ1-5; v_gene: TRBV7-9; CDR3aa: CASSLGGTGPHQPQHF
j_gene: TRBJ2-7; v_gene: TRBV12-3/TRBV12-4; CDR3aa: CASSLSWEQYF
j_gene: TRBJ2-2; v_gene: TRBV6-2/TRBV6-3; CDR3aa: CASSYGGTGELFF
j_gene: TRBJ2-7; v_gene: TRBV30; CDR3aa: CAWSGISYEQYF
j_gene: TRBJ2-5; v_gene: TRBV20-1; CDR3aa: CSARQPAGRGETQYF
j_gene: TRBJ1-5; v_gene: TRBV19; CDR3aa: CASSQTMAGPQPQHF
j_gene: TRBJ2-1; v_gene: TRBV24-1; CDR3aa: CATSKGLNEQFF
j_gene: TRBJ2-2; v_gene: TRBV11-2; CDR3aa: CASSSEGLAATGELFF
j_gene: TRBJ2-3; v_gene: TRBV27; CDR3aa: CASSPGTSAIDTQYF
j_gene: TRBJ2-7; v_gene: TRBV29-1; CDR3aa: CSVTGGTSYEQYF
j_gene: TRBJ1-1; v_gene: TRBV20-1; CDR3aa: CSARIAGSNTEAFF
j_gene: TRBJ2-7; v_gene: TRBV5-1; CDR3aa: CASSLTTGREQYF
j_gene: TRBJ2-6; v_gene: TRBV20-1; CDR3aa: CSASGRSGANVLTF
j_gene: TRBJ1-2; v_gene: TRBV2; CDR3aa: CASRTGGSYGYTF
j_gene: TRBJ1-6; v_gene: TRBV15; CDR3aa: CATSRGEDSPLHF
j_gene: TRBJ1-4; v_gene: TRBV28; CDR3aa: CASSPPITGIEKLFF